This T cell receptor (beta chain) derives from a study of early T cells in non-severe SARS-CoV-2 infection listed by TCRdb under 2021. For the wider study: Because TCR sequencing was done on bulk RNA from unsorted whole blood, the alpha and beta chains could not be paired. Paper-wide results and their limitations: VDJdb matching was skewed toward anti-spike CD8 responses and likely underestimated virus-specific expansions by missing private and CD4 specificities.

The study was a case-control design nested within a healthcare worker cohort in London, UK, with weekly nasopharyngeal swab PCR tests and blood sampling. Between 23 and 31 March 2020, the week of the UK lockdown, healthcare workers were enrolled and then followed up weekly for as long as 16 weeks. As to this clonotype: No cognate antigen has been identified for it. One base away there is no much larger clone; base qualities are not given.

CDR1 SGHRS and CDR2 YFSETQ were looked up in the germline V gene. The V end loses 3 bases and the J end loses 3 bases, and a stretch of 19 bases separates them. Its CDR3 holds 17 amino acids, cysteine through phenylalanine. Only the CDR3 part of the read is kept: 51 bases, read in frame from the first base. Preparation of the library involved 5' RACE. The sequencing machine was a NextSeq 500. To correct for sequencing error and PCR bias, the TCR library protocol tagged individual cDNA molecules with unique molecular identifiers. Both TCR alpha and beta chains were sequenced, and tight co-correlation was observed between alpha and beta sequence abundances in each sample. Regarding the original processing steps: Decombinator V4 was used to perform V gene, J gene and CDR3 annotation of TCR sequences. Expanded TCRs were defined as changing significantly between any two time points under a Poisson model with p below 0.0001. TCR abundances were normalised to the total number of TCRs sequenced per sample and expressed as counts per million. TRAV1-2 paired with TRAJ12, TRAJ20 or TRAJ33 defined MAIT TCRs, while TRAV10 paired with TRAJ18 defined iNKT TCRs. VDJdb, accessed on 1 November 2021, was searched for TCRs annotated for CMV, EBV and SARS-CoV-2, and TCRs annotated for more than one antigen were excluded. TCRdb itself trimmed the public reads at Q25 with fastp, ran MiXCR and retained productive beta chains. Every distinct CDR3 protein forms one entry, paired with its most common genes and DNA. The V and J calls follow TCRdb's processing rather than the paper's. The sample table contains 70,000 or so distinct CDR3 sequences; only one count was recorded for roughly an eighth of them. The ten largest clonotypes hold over 12% of the sample.

Sequenced material: whole blood. Recombination joined TRBV5-1 with TRBJ1-3; the D gene cannot be named for sure. This TCR came from an adult who was a healthcare worker with PCR-confirmed SARS-CoV-2 infection or an uninfected control (not recorded which). For the CDR3, the sequence is CASSSSGPILGGNTIYF. The base sequence is TGCGCCAGCAGCTCATCCGGGCCTATCCTTGGTGGAAACACCATATATTTT.